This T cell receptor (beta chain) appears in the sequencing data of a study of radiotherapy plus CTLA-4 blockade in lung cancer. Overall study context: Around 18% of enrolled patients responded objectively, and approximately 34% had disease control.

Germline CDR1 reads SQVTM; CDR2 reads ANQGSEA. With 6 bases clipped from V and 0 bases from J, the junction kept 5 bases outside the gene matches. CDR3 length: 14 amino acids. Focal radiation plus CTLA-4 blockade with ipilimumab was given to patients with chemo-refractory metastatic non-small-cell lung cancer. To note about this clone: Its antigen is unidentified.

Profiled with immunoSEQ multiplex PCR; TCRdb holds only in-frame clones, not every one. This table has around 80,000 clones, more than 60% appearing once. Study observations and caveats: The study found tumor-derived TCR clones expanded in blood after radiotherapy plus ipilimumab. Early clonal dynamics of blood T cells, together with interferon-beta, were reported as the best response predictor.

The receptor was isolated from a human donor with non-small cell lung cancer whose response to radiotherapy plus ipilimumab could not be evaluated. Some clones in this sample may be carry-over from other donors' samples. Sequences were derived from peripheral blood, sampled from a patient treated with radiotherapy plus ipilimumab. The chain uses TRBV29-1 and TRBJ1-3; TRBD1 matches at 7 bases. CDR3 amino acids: CSVGTDFSGNTIYF. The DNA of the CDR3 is TGCAGCGTCGGGACAGATTTCTCTGGAAACACCATATATTTT. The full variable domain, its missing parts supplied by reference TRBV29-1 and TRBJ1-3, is SAVISQKPSRDICQRGTSLTIQCQVDSQVTMMFWYRQQPGQSLTLIATANQGSEATYESGFVIDKFPISRPNLTFSTLTVSNMSPEDSSIYLCSVGTDFSGNTIYFGEGSWLTVV.